Shown below are 21 T cell receptor beta chains from a single sample sequenced in a study of cytomegalovirus exposure and HLA in healthy donors. Researchers ran the PCR with 60 Vbeta and 13 Jbeta primers. Assay used: immunoSEQ multiplex PCR; TCRdb lists only in-frame clones, some missing. This sample has under 200,000 clones; roughly 84% occur once, and the top ten carry about 1%. Sequences were obtained from PBMCs. All receptors derive from a man under 40 in good health and CMV-seronegative.

This chain links TRBV6-5 with TRBJ2-2; TRBD1 agrees at 9 bases. This CDR3 contains 15 residues. The V and J ends lost 6 bases and 8 bases, in that order; junction bases with no gene match: 10. In germline, CDR1 is MNHEY, CDR2 SVGAGI. The DNA of the CDR3 is TGTGCCAGCAGCCCCGGCACAGGGGGCTCTGGGGAGCTGTTTTTT. Translated, it gives CASSPGTGGSGELFF.

This clone was seen only once. The V gene is TRBV7-9, the J gene TRBJ2-7, with D maybe TRBD1 (5 bases). V dropped 4 bases and J dropped 0 bases, with 10 bases sitting between them. The CDR3 covers 14 residues. Per the germline V gene, CDR1 is SEHNR and CDR2 is FQNEAQ (reference sequence). DNA for the CDR3: TGTGCCAGCAGCTCCCAGGGAATCTCCTACGAGCAGTACTTC. Its protein product is CASSSQGISYEQYF.

This clone was counted a single time. The V gene is TRBV5-1, the J gene TRBJ2-5; 10 nucleotides line up with TRBD2. CDR1 and CDR2 (germline): SGHRS, YFSETQ. Trimming at V came to 2 bases and at J to 3 bases, leaving 4 bases not matched to a gene. The length of the CDR3 is 15 residues. This CDR3 is CASSLGTSVKETQYF. As DNA, the CDR3 is TGCGCCAGCAGCTTAGGGACTAGCGTTAAAGAGACCCAGTACTTC.

This clone appeared once. The chain is built from TRBV30 and TRBJ2-5; TRBD2 is a possible D gene (5 bases). In germline, CDR1 is GTSNPN, CDR2 SVGIG (reference sequence). Trimming cost V 4 bases and J 5 bases, with 17 bases left between them. CDR3 length: 14 amino acids. DNA for the CDR3: TGTGCCTGGACCTCGCCTAGCTTTATTGAGACCCAGTACTTC. Protein: CAWTSPSFIETQYF.

The rearrangement joins TRBV13 to TRBJ2-7; D unclear. The CDR3 spans 13 residues. CDR1 is PRHDT and CDR2 is FYEKMQ in the germline V gene (reference sequence). The ends were cut back, 5 bases at V and 7 bases at J, with 15 bases in the middle. This CDR3 is CASSLRLSWEQYF. In DNA form, the CDR3 reads TGTGCCAGCAGCCTCAGACTCTCCTGGGAGCAGTACTTC.

This rearrangement joins TRBV9 to TRBJ1-1; D ambiguous. V lost 0 bases to trimming and J lost 1 base, with 13 bases between them. Per germline, CDR1 SGDLS and CDR2 YYNGEE. This CDR3 comprises 16 residues. CDR3 residues: CASSVAGGPTNTEAFF. The CDR3 region has the DNA TGTGCCAGCAGCGTAGCTGGAGGACCAACGAACACTGAAGCTTTCTTT. Together with reference TRBV9 and TRBJ1-1, the CDR3 gives the full variable domain: DSGVTQTPKHLITATGQRVTLRCSPRSGDLSVYWYQQSLDQGLQFLIQYYNGEERAKGNILERFSAQQFPDLHSELNLSSLELGDSALYFCASSVAGGPTNTEAFFGQGTRLTVV.

The chain has TRBV5-1 and TRBJ2-5, with D possibly being TRBD1 (6 bases). The CDR3 has 14 residues. Per the germline V gene, CDR1 is SGHRS and CDR2 is YFSETQ. V lost 4 bases and J 4 bases, leaving 14 bases between the germline ends. The CDR3 spells CASSAGRGLETQYF. The CDR3 DNA reads as TGCGCCAGCAGCGCAGGAAGGGGGTTAGAGACCCAGTACTTC.

J is TRBJ2-7 and V is TRBV19; TRBD2 matches at 11 bases. V was pared by 4 bases and J by 6 bases, with 2 bases of the junction left unmatched. The CDR3 contains 13 residues. Germline loops: CDR1 LNHDA, CDR2 SQIVND (reference sequence). The CDR3 is CASSTGLAGEQYF. The CDR3 nucleotides read TGTGCCAGTAGTACCGGACTAGCGGGCGAGCAGTACTTC.

The chain couples TRBV7-9 to TRBJ1-2; D uncertain. The V end lost 5 bases, the J end lost 8 bases, and 12 bases lay between the germline ends. This CDR3 comprises 12 residues. CDR1 and CDR2 (germline): SEHNR, FQNEAQ (reference sequence). CDR3 protein: CASSHPLGGYTF. The CDR3 DNA is TGTGCCAGCAGCCACCCCCTCGGGGGCTACACCTTC.

This sequence joins TRBV29-1 and TRBJ2-7; the match to TRBD1 covers 9 bases. Germline V CDR1 and CDR2: SQVTM, ANQGSEA. CDR3 size: 13 residues. Trimming removed 4 bases from V and 7 bases from J; junction bases left unmatched: 8. CDR3 in amino acids: CSVVEQGAGEQYF. For the CDR3, the DNA is TGCAGCGTTGTGGAACAGGGGGCAGGTGAGCAGTACTTC.

The V gene is TRBV7-9, the J gene TRBJ1-4, with TRBD1 matching over 9 bases. V lost 5 bases to trimming and J lost 3 bases; unmatched junction nucleotides: 4. From germline, CDR1 is SEHNR and CDR2 FQNEAQ (reference sequence). The CDR3 runs to 15 residues. Here the CDR3 DNA reads TGTGCCAGCAGCCTGACAGGGGGAGCTAATGAAAAACTGTTTTTT. This translates into CASSLTGGANEKLFF.

The rearrangement joins TRBV12-5 to TRBJ2-1, with 8 bases matching TRBD2. Germline assignment: CDR1 LGHNT and CDR2 FRNRAP. The CDR3 length is 16 residues. Unmatched junction bases numbered 7, after V lost 0 bases and J lost 6 bases. CDR3 in DNA: TGTGCTAGTGGTTTGGTAGTGAGCGGGAGCTTCAATGAGCAGTTCTTC. It is translated as CASGLVVSGSFNEQFF. The entire variable domain, with the rest obtained from reference TRBV12-5 and TRBJ2-1, is as follows: DARVTQTPRHKVTEMGQEVTMRCQPILGHNTVFWYRQTMMQGLELLAYFRNRAPLDDSGMPKDRFSAEMPDATLATLKIQPSEPRDSAVYFCASGLVVSGSFNEQFFGPGTRLTVL.

The CDR3 loop reads CASQRGNTEAFF. CDR3 DNA sequence: TGTGCCTCCCAAAGGGGGAACACTGAAGCTTTCTTT. The V call is TRBV30, the J call TRBJ1-1; TRBD1 is a possible D gene (5 bases). The germline gives CDR1 GTSNPN, CDR2 SVGIG (reference sequence). V lost 7 bases to trimming and J lost 1 base, with 10 bases between them. This CDR3 has 12 residues.

The chain is built from TRBV9 and TRBJ2-3, with D unclear. The CDR3 has 12 amino acids. V lost 0 bases, J lost 10 bases, and 9 bases lay in between. Germline CDR1 SGDLS, CDR2 YYNGEE. The CDR3 sequence is CASSVGVAPQYF. The CDR3 nucleotides are TGTGCCAGCAGCGTAGGGGTAGCTCCGCAGTATTTT.

The rearrangement joins TRBV15 to TRBJ1-1; TRBD1 matches 7 bases. The CDR3 extends over 15 amino acids. V was clipped by 1 base and J by 5 bases; unmatched bases: 7. Germline V lookup: CDR1 LNHNV, CDR2 YYDKDF (reference sequence). The CDR3 nucleotides read TGTGCCACCAGCAGAGTCCACAGGGGATGGACTGAAGCTTTCTTT. This codes for CATSRVHRGWTEAFF. Full variable domain (remainder filled in from reference TRBV15 and TRBJ1-1): DAMVIQNPRYQVTQFGKPVTLSCSQTLNHNVMYWYQQKSSQAPKLLFHYYDKDFNNEADTPDNFQSRRPNTSFCFLDIRSPGLGDTAMYLCATSRVHRGWTEAFFGQGTRLTVV.

The rearrangement links TRBV5-1 to TRBJ2-7; no clear D. The CDR3 runs 14 residues. Trimming cost V 0 bases and J 6 bases, with 13 bases left between them. Germline V CDR1 and CDR2: SGHRS, YFSETQ. CDR3 sequence: CASSLAGQVGEQYF. The CDR3 DNA reads TGCGCCAGCAGCTTGGCCGGCCAGGTAGGCGAGCAGTACTTC.

The V call is TRBV19, the J call TRBJ2-1, with 9 bases fitting TRBD2. Germline assignment: CDR1 LNHDA and CDR2 SQIVND (reference sequence). This CDR3 spans 17 amino acids. V gave up 5 bases and J gave up 7 bases; unmatched junction bases: 15. The CDR3 loop is CASSPLAGRGNLNEQFF. DNA of the CDR3: TGTGCCAGTAGTCCCCTAGCGGGAAGGGGGAACCTTAATGAGCAGTTCTTC. Supplemented by reference TRBV19 and TRBJ2-1, the full variable domain reads DGGITQSPKYLFRKEGQNVTLSCEQNLNHDAMYWYRQDPGQGLRLIYYSQIVNDFQKGDIAEGYSVSREKKESFPLTVTSAQKNPTAFYLCASSPLAGRGNLNEQFFGPGTRLTVL.

This clone has just one count. The CDR3 nucleotides read TGTGCCAGCAGCCCTGACAGTAACACTGAAGCTTTCTTT. Translated, it gives CASSPDSNTEAFF. This chain uses TRBV5-4 with TRBJ1-1; a weak D match, TRBD1 (5 bases). Germline CDR1 SGHNT, CDR2 YYREEE (reference sequence). With 4 bases removed from V and 2 bases from J, the gap between germline ends came to 9 bases. The CDR3 is 13 amino acids.

This chain connects TRBV7-2 to TRBJ2-7; a weak D match, TRBD2 (5 bases). The germline gives CDR1 SGHTA, CDR2 FQGNSA. Trimming left V 1 base short and J 0 bases short, with 10 bases between. CDR3 length: 15 amino acids. CDR3 sequence (DNA): TGTGCCAGCAGCTTAGGGGGTGGGAGCTCCTACGAGCAGTACTTC. This gives the protein CASSLGGGSSYEQYF.

This chain uses TRBV2 with TRBJ2-7, with TRBD2 identical over 8 bases. V shed 8 bases, J shed 0 bases, and the junction held 6 bases outside the gene matches. This CDR3 region has 14 residues. The germline V gene encodes CDR1 SNHLY and CDR2 FYNNEI. The CDR3 bases are TGTGCCAGCGGAAGACTAGCGAGCTCCTACGAGCAGTACTTC. This translates into CASGRLASSYEQYF.

DNA of the CDR3: TGTGCCTGGAGTCGTACATCGACACTTTATGGCTACACCTTC. Protein sequence: CAWSRTSTLYGYTF. The chain combines TRBV30 with TRBJ1-2, with D hard to call. Germline CDR1 and CDR2: GTSNPN and SVGIG (reference sequence). CDR3 length: 14 residues. Trimming cost V 2 bases and J 5 bases, with 15 bases left between them.